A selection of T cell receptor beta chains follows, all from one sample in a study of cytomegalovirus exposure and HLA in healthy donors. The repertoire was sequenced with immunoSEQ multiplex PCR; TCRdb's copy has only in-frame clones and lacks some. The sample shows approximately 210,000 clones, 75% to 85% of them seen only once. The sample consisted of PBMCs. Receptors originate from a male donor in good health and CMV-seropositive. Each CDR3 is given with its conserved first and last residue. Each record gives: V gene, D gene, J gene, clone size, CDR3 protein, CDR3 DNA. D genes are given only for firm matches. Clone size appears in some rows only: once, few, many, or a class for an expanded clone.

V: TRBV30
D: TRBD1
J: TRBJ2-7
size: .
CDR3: CAWSGSSGTELHF
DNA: TGTGCCTGGAGTGGTAGCTCCGGGACAGAATTACACTTC

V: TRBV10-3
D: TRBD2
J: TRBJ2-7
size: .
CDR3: CAISELQGGSYEQYF
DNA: TGTGCCATCAGTGAGCTTCAGGGAGGGAGCTACGAGCAGTACTTC

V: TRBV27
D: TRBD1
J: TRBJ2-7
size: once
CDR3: CASSLTRGPGYEQYF
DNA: TGTGCCAGCAGTCTAACCAGGGGGCCTGGTTACGAGCAGTACTTC

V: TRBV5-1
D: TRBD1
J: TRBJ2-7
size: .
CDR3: CASSMTGDSLEQYF
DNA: TGCGCCAGCAGCATGACAGGGGACTCCCTGGAGCAGTACTTC

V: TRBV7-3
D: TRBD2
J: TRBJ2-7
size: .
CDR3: CASSLKQSGFSGGEQYF
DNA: TGTGCCAGCAGCTTAAAGCAGTCGGGCTTTTCGGGGGGCGAGCAGTACTTC

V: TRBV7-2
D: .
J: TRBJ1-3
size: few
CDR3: CASSLDQGPGNTIYF
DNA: TGTGCCAGCAGCTTAGATCAGGGCCCTGGAAACACCATATATTTT

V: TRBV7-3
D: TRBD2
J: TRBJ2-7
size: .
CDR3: CASMPQAGAASEQYF
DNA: TGTGCCAGCATGCCACAAGCGGGAGCAGCAAGCGAGCAGTACTTC

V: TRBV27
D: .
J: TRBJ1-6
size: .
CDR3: CASGEGRSPLHF
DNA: TGTGCCAGCGGGGAGGGACGGTCACCCCTCCACTTT

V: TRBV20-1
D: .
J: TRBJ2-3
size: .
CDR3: CSASVTDTQYF
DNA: TGCAGTGCTAGCGTCACAGATACGCAGTATTTT

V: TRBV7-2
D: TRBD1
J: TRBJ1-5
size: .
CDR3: CASSLAGWTGPNQPQHF
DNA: TGTGCCAGCAGCCTAGCGGGTTGGACAGGGCCAAATCAGCCCCAGCATTTT

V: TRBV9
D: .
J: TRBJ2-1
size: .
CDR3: CASSPSRFGGGLTYNEQFF
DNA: TGTGCCAGCAGCCCTAGTCGGTTTGGGGGCGGCCTGACCTACAATGAGCAGTTCTTC

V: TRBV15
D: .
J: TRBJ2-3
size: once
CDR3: CATSRDLGSRLTDTQYF
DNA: TGTGCCACCAGCAGAGACCTTGGTAGCCGTCTCACAGATACGCAGTATTTT

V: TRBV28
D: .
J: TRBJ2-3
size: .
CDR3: CASSLSADTQYF
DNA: TGTGCCAGCAGTTTATCGGCAGATACGCAGTATTTT

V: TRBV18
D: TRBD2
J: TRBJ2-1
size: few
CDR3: CASSPPSGGGSYNEQFF
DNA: TGTGCCAGCTCACCACCCAGCGGGGGGGGCTCCTACAATGAGCAGTTCTTC

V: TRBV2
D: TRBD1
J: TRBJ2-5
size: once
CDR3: CATSPDRDETQYF
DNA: TGTGCCACCAGCCCGGACAGGGATGAGACCCAGTACTTC

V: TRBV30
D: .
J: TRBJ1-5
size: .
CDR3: CAWSDRLNQPQHF
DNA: TGTGCCTGGTCAGACAGGCTGAATCAGCCCCAGCATTTT

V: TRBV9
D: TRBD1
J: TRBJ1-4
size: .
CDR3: CASSGGQPHEKLFF
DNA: TGTGCCAGCAGTGGGGGACAGCCACATGAAAAACTGTTTTTT

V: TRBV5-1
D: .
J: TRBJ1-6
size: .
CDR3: CASRELQGSYNSPLHF
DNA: TGCGCCAGCAGGGAATTACAGGGCTCCTATAATTCACCCCTCCACTTT

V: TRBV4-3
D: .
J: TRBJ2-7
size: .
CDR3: CASSQGVSGNYEQYF
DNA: TGCGCCAGCAGCCAAGGAGTGTCAGGGAACTACGAGCAGTACTTC

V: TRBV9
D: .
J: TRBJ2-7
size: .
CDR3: CASSVGEVHEQYF
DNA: TGTGCCAGCAGCGTCGGGGAGGTCCACGAGCAGTACTTC

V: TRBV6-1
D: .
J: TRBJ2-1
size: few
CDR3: CASRSDPLGANEQFF
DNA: TGTGCCAGCAGATCGGACCCGCTGGGAGCCAATGAGCAGTTCTTC

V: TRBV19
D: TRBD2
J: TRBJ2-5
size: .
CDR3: CASRKTSGGFQETQYF
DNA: TGTGCCAGTAGGAAGACTAGCGGGGGGTTTCAAGAGACCCAGTACTTC

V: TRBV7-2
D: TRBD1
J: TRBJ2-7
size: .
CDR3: CASSQDRGPIYEQYF
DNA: TGTGCCAGCAGCCAGGACAGGGGCCCTATCTACGAGCAGTACTTC

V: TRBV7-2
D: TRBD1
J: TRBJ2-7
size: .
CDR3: CASSLGGGTGNYEQYF
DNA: TGTGCCAGCAGCTTAGGAGGGGGGACAGGGAATTACGAGCAGTACTTC

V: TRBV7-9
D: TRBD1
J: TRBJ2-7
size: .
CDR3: CASSPRTGGSSSYEQYF
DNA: TGTGCCAGCAGCCCGAGGACAGGGGGCTCCAGCTCCTACGAGCAGTACTTC

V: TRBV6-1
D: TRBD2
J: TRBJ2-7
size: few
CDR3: CASSETAGTRVEQYF
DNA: TGTGCCAGCAGTGAAACCGCCGGGACTAGGGTCGAGCAGTACTTC

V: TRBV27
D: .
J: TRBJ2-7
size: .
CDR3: CASSLGRDLAASSYEQYF
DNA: TGTGCCAGCAGTTTGGGCCGGGACTTGGCGGCCAGCTCCTACGAGCAGTACTTC

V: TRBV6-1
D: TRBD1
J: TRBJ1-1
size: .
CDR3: CASNQDRGRTEAFF
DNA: TGTGCCAGCAATCAGGACAGGGGGCGAACTGAAGCTTTCTTT

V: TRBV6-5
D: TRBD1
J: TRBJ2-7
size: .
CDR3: CASRTGLFGEQYF
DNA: TGTGCCAGCAGGACAGGGTTATTTGGCGAGCAGTACTTC

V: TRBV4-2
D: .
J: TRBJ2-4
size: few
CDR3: CASSQDWENIQYF
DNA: TGTGCCAGCAGCCAGGACTGGGAAAACATTCAGTACTTC

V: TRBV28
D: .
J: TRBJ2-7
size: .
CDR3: CASSDRPTYEQYF
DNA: TGTGCCAGCAGTGACAGGCCGACCTACGAGCAGTACTTC

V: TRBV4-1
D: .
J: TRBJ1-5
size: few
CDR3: CASSQEGLGDYSNQPQHF
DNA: TGCGCCAGCAGCCAAGAAGGATTAGGGGATTATAGCAATCAGCCCCAGCATTTT

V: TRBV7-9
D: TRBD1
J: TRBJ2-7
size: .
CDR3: CASSSDRGHEQYF
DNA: TGTGCCAGCAGCTCGGACAGGGGTCACGAGCAGTACTTC

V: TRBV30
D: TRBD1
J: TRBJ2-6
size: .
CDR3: CAWTDKTGKQDVLTF
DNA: TGTGCCTGGACCGACAAGACAGGGAAACAGGACGTCCTGACTTTC

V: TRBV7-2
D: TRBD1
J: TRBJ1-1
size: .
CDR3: CASSSGQGTAEAFF
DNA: TGTGCCAGCAGCTCGGGACAGGGGACAGCCGAAGCTTTCTTT

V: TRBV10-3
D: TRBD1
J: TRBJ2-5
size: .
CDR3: CAIGGRDSQETQYF
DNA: TGTGCCATCGGGGGACGGGACAGTCAAGAGACCCAGTACTTC

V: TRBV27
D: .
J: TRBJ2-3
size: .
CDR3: CASSTWGLSKSDTQYF
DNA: TGTGCCAGCAGTACGTGGGGACTGTCAAAATCAGATACGCAGTATTTT

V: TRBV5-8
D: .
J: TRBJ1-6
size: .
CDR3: CASSLEGENSPLHF
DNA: TGTGCCAGCAGCTTGGAGGGGGAGAATTCACCCCTCCACTTT

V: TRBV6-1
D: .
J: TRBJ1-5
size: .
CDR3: CASMREVNQPQHF
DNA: TGTGCCAGCATGAGAGAGGTCAATCAGCCCCAGCATTTT

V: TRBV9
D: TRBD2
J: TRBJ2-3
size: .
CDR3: CASSVLAGGRDTQYF
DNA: TGTGCCAGCAGCGTACTAGCGGGGGGGCGAGATACGCAGTATTTT

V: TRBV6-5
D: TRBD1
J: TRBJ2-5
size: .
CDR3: CASRITQGRGETQYF
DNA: TGTGCCAGCAGAATAACACAGGGGCGCGGAGAGACCCAGTACTTC

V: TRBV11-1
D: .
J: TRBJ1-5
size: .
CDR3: CASSLGVRTAFNQPQHF
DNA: TGTGCCAGCAGCTTAGGGGTGCGGACAGCCTTTAATCAGCCCCAGCATTTT

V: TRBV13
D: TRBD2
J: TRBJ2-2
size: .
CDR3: CASAGLADTGELFF
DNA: TGTGCCAGCGCAGGACTAGCGGACACCGGGGAGCTGTTTTTT

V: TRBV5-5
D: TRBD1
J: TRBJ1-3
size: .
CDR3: CASRPWTGNSGNTIYF
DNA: TGTGCCAGCAGACCTTGGACAGGGAACTCTGGAAACACCATATATTTT

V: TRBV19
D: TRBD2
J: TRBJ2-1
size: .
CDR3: CASSLLAGGLGEQFF
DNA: TGTGCCAGTAGTCTCCTAGCGGGGGGGCTCGGTGAGCAGTTCTTC

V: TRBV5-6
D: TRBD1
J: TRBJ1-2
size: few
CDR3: CASSLDRGANYGYTF
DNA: TGTGCCAGCAGCTTGGACAGGGGAGCTAACTATGGCTACACCTTC

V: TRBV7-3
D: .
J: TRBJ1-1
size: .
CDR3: CASSLSGFTEAFF
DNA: TGTGCCAGCAGCTTGTCAGGGTTCACTGAAGCTTTCTTT

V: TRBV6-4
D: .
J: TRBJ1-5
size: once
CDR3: CASSPRFSNQPQHF
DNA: TGTGCCAGCAGCCCGCGATTTAGCAATCAGCCCCAGCATTTT